A single sample gave rise to the 23 T cell receptor beta chains below, sequenced in a study of T-cell reconstitution after alpha-beta-depleted transplantation in children. The TCRbeta library was prepared with unique molecular identifiers. A single record per CDR3 protein comes from TCRdb applying MiXCR to the PCR reads. The data contain 400,000 to 550,000 distinct CDR3 sequences, over 9.5% of them singletons. The material was PBMCs, obtained before TCRalphabeta/CD19-depleted stem cell transplant. The source of these receptors is a child aged 2-15 years with inherited bone marrow failure, due to receive a stem cell transplant.

This clonotype was recorded at least ten times. The genes are TRBV20-1 and TRBJ2-1, with 11 bases matching TRBD2. CDR1 and CDR2 from the germline V gene are DFQATT and SNEGSKA (reference sequence). This CDR3 is 14 amino acids long. J was trimmed by 7 bases and V by 6 bases; bases with no gene match: 8. The CDR3, as DNA: TGCAGTGCCATCGTCCCTAGCGGGAGGAATGAGCAGTTCTTC. Translation gives CSAIVPSGRNEQFF.

Concerning this clonotype: A much larger clone lies a single base off, so this may be a read error. The genes are TRBV20-1 and TRBJ2-2, with TRBD2 matching 9 bases. The CDR3 is 15 residues long. The germline V gene encodes CDR1 DFQATT and CDR2 SNEGSKA (reference sequence). V trimming: 3 bases; J trimming: 4 bases; junction bases outside the gene matches: 6. Here the CDR3 reads CSASSLAGRTGELFF. In DNA form, the CDR3 reads TGCAGTGCTAGTAGCCTAGCGGGACGCACCGGGGAGCTGTTTTTT.

This clonotype has more than one count but fewer than ten. The rearrangement joins TRBV18 to TRBJ2-7; 8 nucleotides agree with TRBD2. V lost 3 bases to trimming and J lost 5 bases; unmatched junction nucleotides: 9. The germline gives CDR1 KGHSH, CDR2 LQKENI. The CDR3 totals 15 residues. This CDR3 reads CASSPRRLAYHEQYF. CDR3 sequence (DNA): TGTGCCAGCTCACCGCGAAGACTAGCGTACCACGAGCAGTACTTC.

This clonotype was detected ten times or more. The chain links TRBV12-3 or TRBV12-4 to TRBJ2-1; D is ambiguous. Trimming took 3 bases from V and 5 from J, leaving 11 bases between them. This CDR3 region has 14 residues. CDR3 in DNA: TGTGCCAGCAGTTTTTTCGACGGCGACAATGAGCAGTTCTTC. The encoded protein is CASSFFDGDNEQFF.

On this clonotype: With a much larger clone just one base away, this may be a read error. This chain links TRBV9 with TRBJ2-3; TRBD2 matches 15 bases. The germline V gene encodes CDR1 SGDLS and CDR2 YYNGEE. This CDR3 is built from 18 residues. The CDR3 nucleotides are TGTGCCGGCAGCGTATTGGGACTAGCGGGAGGAGGAACAGATACGCAGTATTTT. Encoded protein: CAGSVLGLAGGGTDTQYF. Combining the CDR3 with reference TRBV9 and TRBJ2-3 gives the whole variable domain DSGVTQTPKHLITATGQRVTLRCSPRSGDLSVYWYQQSLDQGLQFLIQYYNGEERAKGNILERFSAQQFPDLHSELNLSSLELGDSALYFCAGSVLGLAGGGTDTQYFGPGTRLTVL.

This clonotype is a singleton in its sample. The chain uses TRBV10-1 and TRBJ2-2, with D uncertain. The germline V gene has CDR1 WNHNN and CDR2 SYGVQD (reference sequence). The V end was cut by 4 bases, the J end by 2 bases, with 5 bases between. The CDR3 totals 13 residues. The DNA of the CDR3 is TGCGCCAGCAGTGGGAGCAACACCGGGGAGCTGTTTTTT. Its protein is CASSGSNTGELFF.

In its sample, this clonotype was seen a few times. CDR3 in DNA: TGTGCCAGCAGCCTGAGGACTAGCGGGAGCGATGAGCAGTTCTTC. Translation gives CASSLRTSGSDEQFF. J is TRBJ2-1 and V is TRBV7-9; 13 bases align to TRBD2. V trimming: 5 bases; J trimming: 8 bases; junction bases outside the gene matches: 6. This CDR3 is 15 amino acids long. Germline-derived CDR1 and CDR2 are SEHNR and FQNEAQ (reference sequence).

This clonotype showed up many times. V and J are TRBV3-1 and TRBJ2-3; D call uncertain. CDR3 length equals 13 residues. Germline V gives CDR1 LGHDT, CDR2 YNNKEL (reference sequence). The ends were cut back, 1 base at V and 6 bases at J, with 8 bases in the middle. The chain's CDR3 is CASSQVPPDTQYF. DNA of the CDR3: TGTGCCAGCAGCCAAGTCCCTCCGGATACGCAGTATTTT.

This clonotype has at least ten counts. The CDR3 DNA reads as TGTGCCTCCGGGATGGCAGCCACAGATACGCAGTATTTT. Its protein product is CASGMAATDTQYF. The genes are TRBV10-3 and TRBJ2-3; possible D gene TRBD2, 5 bases. The germline gives CDR1 ENHRY, CDR2 SYGVKD. CDR3 length: 13 residues. The V gene lost 11 bases and the J gene lost 2 bases, with 14 bases spanning the gap.

This clonotype has ten or more counts. The rearrangement joins TRBV2 to TRBJ1-2; TRBD1 is a possible D gene (6 bases). This CDR3 region has 14 residues. V shed 3 bases and J shed 8 bases, with 16 bases lying between them. The germline gives CDR1 SNHLY, CDR2 FYNNEI. CDR3 protein: CASSEQQGQKGYTF. The DNA for the CDR3 is TGTGCCAGCAGTGAGCAACAGGGTCAGAAGGGCTACACCTTC.

This clonotype was seen many times. V gene TRBV4-3 combines with J gene TRBJ1-6, with D maybe TRBD1 (5 bases). This CDR3 is built from 15 residues. V was pared by 2 bases and J by 9 bases, with 14 bases between. Germline lookup yields CDR1 LGHNA and CDR2 YSLEER. For the CDR3, the DNA is TGCGCCAGCAGCCAAATCAGCAGGGCTAGTTCACCCCTCCACTTT. This encodes CASSQISRASSPLHF.

This sequence joins TRBV29-1 and TRBJ1-2; TRBD1 might be the D (5 bases). Germline V lookup: CDR1 SQVTM, CDR2 ANQGSEA. This CDR3 is built from 13 residues. Trimming stripped 2 bases from V and 0 bases from J, with 7 bases between. In DNA, the CDR3 is TGCAGCGTTGAAAGGGACTCTAACTATGGCTACACCTTC. Translating it yields CSVERDSNYGYTF.

This clonotype was counted at least ten times. V gene TRBV7-2 combines with J gene TRBJ2-5; unclear D gene. In germline, CDR1 is SGHTA, CDR2 FQGNSA. The V gene lost 5 bases and the J gene lost 4 bases, with 14 bases spanning the gap. The CDR3 has 14 residues. The DNA of the CDR3 is TGTGCCAGCAGCCGATATAGTGATGGAGAGACCCAGTACTTC. Its translation: CASSRYSDGETQYF.

This clonotype occurred many times. The chain has TRBV5-1 and TRBJ1-3; D gene uncertain. V was cut by 4 bases and J by 3 bases, with 17 bases left in between. Per the germline V gene, CDR1 is SGHRS and CDR2 is YFSETQ. The CDR3 consists of 16 residues. CDR3 loop: CASSLRTRADGNTIYF. CDR3 DNA sequence: TGCGCCAGCAGCCTCCGGACCCGGGCGGATGGAAACACCATATATTTT.

This clonotype has ten or more counts. The junction differs from germline at one of its ends, possibly a read error. The chain uses TRBV7-2 and TRBJ2-5, with a tentative D call TRBD2 (6 bases). The CDR3 has 13 residues. Germline V gives CDR1 SGHTA, CDR2 FQGNSA. CDR3 residues: CASSFSGQETHYF. The CDR3 DNA reads as TGTGCCAGCAGCTTTAGCGGTCAAGAGACCCATTACTTC.

This rearrangement joins TRBV12-3 or TRBV12-4 to TRBJ2-7, with 11 bases lining up with TRBD1. The CDR3 spans 19 residues. V gave up 10 bases and J gave up 5 bases; unmatched junction bases: 25. The CDR3 DNA sequence: TGTGCCATCTGTTTACTCCGGACAGGGGGCGGGAGATCTGGGAACGAGCAGTACTTC. The encoded protein is CAICLLRTGGGRSGNEQYF.

This clonotype showed up many times. The chain is built from TRBV7-2 and TRBJ2-7; no clear D gene. CDR1 and CDR2 (germline): SGHTA, FQGNSA. V was shortened by 5 bases and J by 3 bases, with 14 bases between the two germline ends. This CDR3 is built from 14 residues. The CDR3 is CASSPRMPLYEQYF. The CDR3 DNA reads TGTGCCAGCAGCCCAAGGATGCCACTCTACGAGCAGTACTTC.

This clonotype was counted at least ten times. This chain joins TRBV12-3 or TRBV12-4 and TRBJ2-5, with D maybe TRBD2 (6 bases). This CDR3 is built from 17 residues. Trimming stripped 2 bases from V and 3 bases from J, with 19 bases between. The CDR3: CASSLSLIPTGEETQYF. CDR3 nucleotide sequence: TGTGCCAGCAGTTTAAGCCTTATCCCAACGGGAGAAGAGACCCAGTACTTC.

This clonotype was counted at least ten times. The chain joins TRBV3-1 to TRBJ2-3; D not certain. Trimming shortened V by 2 bases and J by 3 bases, and 6 bases separated the two germline ends. The CDR3 consists of 13 residues. Germline CDR1 reads LGHDT; CDR2 reads YNNKEL (reference sequence). The CDR3 nucleotides are TGTGCCAGCAGCCAATCCGAGACAGATACGCAGTATTTT. Protein: CASSQSETDTQYF.

Ten or more counts support this clonotype. The chain uses TRBV29-1 and TRBJ2-3, with D perhaps matching TRBD1 (6 bases). CDR1 and CDR2 (germline): SQVTM, ANQGSEA. The CDR3 has 14 residues. V lost 0 bases to trimming and J lost 3 bases, with 10 bases between them. The DNA of the CDR3 is TGCAGCGTTGAAGACCAGGGGTTTACAGATACGCAGTATTTT. Encoded protein: CSVEDQGFTDTQYF.

Many counts were recorded for this clonotype. This rearrangement joins TRBV9 to TRBJ2-2; no firm D call. V lost 4 bases and J 3 bases, leaving 10 bases between the germline ends. CDR1 and CDR2 from the germline V gene are SGDLS and YYNGEE. The CDR3 contains 14 residues. CDR3 nucleotide sequence: TGTGCCAGCAGCCCCCCCGAGGACACCGGGGAGCTGTTTTTT. Protein: CASSPPEDTGELFF.

CDR3 sequence (DNA): TGCAGTGCTCAACTTGGAAACACCATATATTTT. The encoded protein is CSAQLGNTIYF. The chain carries TRBV20-1 and TRBJ1-3; D is ambiguous. Trimming took 5 bases from V and 3 from J, leaving 5 bases between them. Germline CDR1 DFQATT, CDR2 SNEGSKA (reference sequence). This CDR3 is 11 amino acids long.

The chain employs TRBV7-8 and TRBJ2-7; no firm D call. The CDR3 runs 13 residues. CDR1 and CDR2 from the germline V gene are SGHVS and FQNEAQ. Trimming removed 1 base from V and 3 bases from J, with 7 bases in between. In DNA form, the CDR3 reads TGTGCCAGCAGCTTAGTCGACCTCTACGAGCAGTACTTC. Residues: CASSLVDLYEQYF.